This is a list of T cell receptor beta chains from one sample in a study of metastatic and nonmetastatic thyroid tumors. With MiXCR, TCRdb reprocessed the PCR reads. The sample contains about 36,000 clones, around 20% of which appear only once. Sequenced: blood. These receptors all stem from a female donor with papillary thyroid cancer or a benign thyroid nodule (not recorded which). Some clones in this sample may be carry-over from other donors' samples. The CDR3 runs from the conserved cysteine through the conserved F or W. D genes are given only for firm matches. Expanded clones get a size class; other rows say once, few or many, or leave the size out.

j_call v_call clone_size cdr3_length d_call cdr3_aa cdr3_nt
TRBJ1-2 TRBV7-2 few 12 - CASMGGLYGYTF TGTGCCAGCATGGGAGGCTTATATGGCTACACCTTC
TRBJ1-2 TRBV6-1 few 13 TRBD1 CDSSGTGAWGYTF TGTGACAGCAGTGGGACAGGGGCGTGGGGCTACACCTTC
TRBJ1-2 TRBV10-3 - 12 - CAISDPGFGYTF TGTGCCATCAGTGATCCAGGGTTTGGCTACACCTTC
TRBJ2-3 TRBV6-4 few 14 - CASSRHGDTDTQYF TGTGCCAGCAGTCGACATGGTGACACAGATACGCAGTATTTT
TRBJ1-2 TRBV6-1 - 16 TRBD1 CASSSIRDRVNYGYTF TGTGCCAGCAGTTCCATCCGGGACAGGGTTAACTATGGCTACACCTTC
TRBJ2-7 TRBV20-1 many 11 - CSARGHREQYF TGCAGTGCTAGGGGACATAGGGAGCAGTACTTC
TRBJ1-1 TRBV6-1 many 14 TRBD1 CAGRDRRTAPEAFF TGTGCCGGGCGGGACAGACGAACAGCCCCTGAAGCTTTCTTT
TRBJ2-3 TRBV11-3 many 16 - CASSLTGGSRPDTQYF TGTGCCAGCAGCTTAACTGGGGGCTCCCGGCCAGATACGCAGTATTTT
TRBJ1-2 TRBV7-9 many 14 - CASSFADRNYGYTF TGTGCCAGCAGCTTCGCGGACAGAAACTATGGCTACACCTTC
TRBJ1-5 TRBV6-1 medium-sized 11 - CASSEVQPQHF TGTGCCAGCAGTGAGGTTCAGCCCCAGCATTTT
TRBJ2-1 TRBV20-1 many 15 TRBD2 CSARASGRADNEQFF TGCAGTGCTAGAGCTAGCGGGAGGGCCGACAATGAGCAGTTCTTC
TRBJ2-6 TRBV28 - 16 TRBD1 CSSSPGTGDGANVLTF TGTTCCAGCAGTCCTGGTACAGGGGACGGGGCCAACGTCCTGACTTTC
TRBJ1-2 TRBV6-2/TRBV6-3 - 20 - CASSYSGAKGAALCAYGYTF TGTGCCAGCAGTTACTCAGGGGCCAAGGGCGCTGCACTCTGTGCCTATGGCTACACCTTC
TRBJ2-3 TRBV27 few 16 - CASSLEGVGGTDTQYF TGTGCCAGCAGTTTAGAAGGGGTGGGGGGCACAGATACGCAGTATTTT
TRBJ1-1 TRBV5-1 many 15 - CASSVPGRTNTEAFF TGCGCCAGCAGCGTACCGGGACGGACGAACACTGAAGCTTTCTTT
TRBJ1-3 TRBV5-6 many 15 - CASSLGVGSGNTIYF TGTGCCAGCAGCTTGGGGGTAGGCTCTGGAAACACCATATATTTT
TRBJ2-2 TRBV18 few 12 - CASSPQTGDLFF TGTGCCAGCTCACCACAAACCGGGGATTTGTTTTTT
TRBJ2-7 TRBV5-6 few 14 - CASSFFSGSYEQYF TGTGCCAGCAGCTTTTTTAGCGGTTCCTACGAGCAGTACTTC
TRBJ1-2 TRBV7-8 many 15 - CASSHRTGEDYGYTF TGTGCCAGCAGCCACCGTACGGGGGAGGACTATGGCTACACCTTC
TRBJ1-5 TRBV27 many 16 TRBD1 CASSTGQGQEGQPQHF TGTGCCAGCAGTACCGGACAGGGGCAGGAAGGTCAGCCCCAGCATTTT
TRBJ2-7 TRBV6-2/TRBV6-3 - 16 TRBD2 CASSFPSGRWGYEQYF TGTGCCAGCTCCTTTCCTAGCGGGAGATGGGGATACGAGCAGTACTTC
TRBJ1-5 TRBV19 many 16 TRBD1 CASSIGGQGSNQPQHF TGTGCCAGTAGTATAGGGGGACAGGGTAGCAATCAGCCCCAGCATTTT
TRBJ1-1 TRBV6-1 many 14 - CATGSGGRRGEAFF TGTGCCACCGGATCCGGGGGCCGGCGGGGTGAAGCTTTCTTT
TRBJ2-7 TRBV5-1 many 17 TRBD1 CASSLTTRQGTGTEQYF TGCGCCAGCAGCTTAACAACACGACAGGGAACAGGCACCGAGCAGTACTTC
TRBJ1-1 TRBV20-1 - 13 - CSAHEGGRAEAFF TGCAGTGCCCACGAGGGGGGTAGAGCTGAAGCTTTCTTT
TRBJ2-7 TRBV2 few 14 TRBD1 CTSREDRVSYEQYF TGCACCAGCAGGGAAGACAGGGTGTCCTACGAGCAGTACTTC
TRBJ2-7 TRBV6-1 - 16 TRBD2 CASSPRLAGGSGEQYF TGTGCCAGCAGTCCCCGACTAGCGGGAGGGTCGGGGGAGCAGTACTTC
TRBJ2-5 TRBV20-1 few 16 - CSARYNLGAGRETQYF TGCAGTGCTAGATATAATCTAGGTGCGGGTAGGGAGACCCAGTACTTC
TRBJ2-2 TRBV28 few 16 - CARTNDRPSNTGELFF TGTGCCAGAACGAACGATCGGCCATCGAACACCGGGGAGCTGTTTTTT
TRBJ1-3 TRBV7-9 - 14 - CASSLWTSGNTIYF TGTGCCAGCAGCCTCTGGACCTCTGGAAACACCATATATTTT
TRBJ2-7 TRBV20-1 many 15 - CSAAAATKSSYEQYF TGCAGTGCTGCTGCAGCGACCAAGAGCTCCTACGAGCAGTACTTC
TRBJ2-1 TRBV6-5 medium-sized 13 - CASSYSGDDEQFF TGTGCCAGCAGTTACTCGGGGGACGATGAGCAGTTCTTC
TRBJ2-2 TRBV2 many 13 - CASSAEVTGELFF TGTGCCAGCAGTGCCGAAGTCACCGGGGAGCTGTTTTTT
TRBJ1-5 TRBV19 many 16 - CASSILGVSGNQPQHF TGTGCCAGTAGTATTTTGGGGGTATCGGGGAATCAGCCCCAGCATTTT
TRBJ1-5 TRBV24-1 - 17 TRBD1 CATSDSKQGGSNQPQHF TGTGCCACCAGTGATTCTAAACAGGGGGGCAGCAATCAGCCCCAGCATTTT
TRBJ2-3 TRBV19 many 15 - CASSHGGGGTDTQYF TGTGCCAGTAGTCACGGGGGCGGGGGCACAGATACGCAGTATTTT
TRBJ2-1 TRBV7-2 - 18 - CASSLAGRGQSSYNEQFF TGTGCCAGCAGCTTAGCGGGGCGGGGGCAGAGCTCCTACAATGAGCAGTTCTTC
TRBJ2-1 TRBV11-3 many 18 TRBD2 CASSLDLSGRGLSHEQFF TGTGCCAGCAGCTTAGATTTAAGCGGGAGAGGGCTAAGTCATGAGCAGTTCTTC
TRBJ1-2 TRBV20-1 medium-sized 12 TRBD1 CSASDRSYGYTF TGCAGTGCTTCGGACAGGAGCTATGGCTACACCTTC
TRBJ2-1 TRBV7-3 many 13 - CASSSGPDNEQFF TGTGCCAGCAGCTCCGGTCCGGACAATGAGCAGTTCTTC
TRBJ2-3 TRBV9 many 15 TRBD1 CASSATGTGRDTQYF TGTGCCAGCAGCGCGACCGGGACAGGGAGGGATACGCAGTATTTT
TRBJ1-6 TRBV10-3 - 14 TRBD1 CAISPGQAVSPLHF TGTGCCATCAGTCCGGGACAGGCCGTTTCACCCCTCCACTTT
TRBJ2-3 TRBV28 many 16 TRBD2 CASGGTSGSSTDTQYF TGTGCCAGCGGGGGGACTAGCGGCTCTAGCACAGATACGCAGTATTTT
TRBJ2-5 TRBV20-1 medium-sized 16 TRBD2 CSADGLAGGSQETQYF TGCAGTGCTGATGGACTAGCGGGAGGGTCCCAAGAGACCCAGTACTTC
TRBJ2-3 TRBV6-5 many 18 TRBD2 CASSYSRTSGSSTDTQYF TGTGCCAGCAGTTACTCCCGGACTAGCGGTTCTAGCACAGATACGCAGTATTTT
TRBJ2-3 TRBV20-1 - 15 - CSATPTRTSSDTQYF TGCAGTGCTACACCAACTCGGACCTCGTCAGATACGCAGTATTTT
TRBJ2-3 TRBV29-1 - 14 TRBD2 CSAWGTSGTYTQYF TGCAGCGCCTGGGGTACTAGCGGCACATATACGCAGTATTTT
TRBJ2-3 TRBV6-1 many 13 - CASVQAGTDTQYF TGTGCCAGCGTCCAAGCGGGCACAGATACGCAGTATTTT
TRBJ1-1 TRBV19 - 14 - CASSLRDKNTETFF TGTGCCAGTAGTCTCCGGGACAAGAACACTGAAACTTTCTTT
TRBJ2-3 TRBV27 few 14 - CASSQGPGWATQYF TGTGCCAGCAGCCAGGGGCCCGGATGGGCTACGCAGTATTTT
TRBJ2-7 TRBV20-1 - 15 - CSARDPRVNMGEQYF TGCAGTGCTAGAGACCCCCGCGTTAACATGGGCGAGCAGTACTTC
TRBJ2-7 TRBV6-1 medium-sized 14 TRBD2 CASSEGGSSYEQYF TGTGCCAGCAGTGAGGGGGGGAGCTCCTACGAGCAGTACTTC
TRBJ2-7 TRBV19 - 13 - CASSNGLNYEQYF TGTGCCAGTAGTAATGGCTTAAACTACGAGCAGTACTTC
TRBJ2-7 TRBV30 - 12 - CAWSVQGYEQYF TGTGCCTGGAGTGTCCAGGGCTACGAGCAGTACTTC
TRBJ2-2 TRBV19 many 18 TRBD2 CASSIYSGTSGNTGELFF TGTGCCAGTAGTATCTACAGCGGGACTAGCGGCAACACCGGGGAGCTGTTTTTT
TRBJ2-6 TRBV15 few 16 - CATSRVGGSGDNVLTF TGTGCCACCAGCAGAGTAGGGGGATCTGGGGACAACGTCCTGACTTTC
TRBJ1-5 TRBV19 - 15 - CASQLGTWGCQPQHF TGTGCCAGTCAACTTGGGACATGGGGCTGTCAGCCCCAGCATTTT
TRBJ1-2 TRBV7-2 - 14 - CASSSIDGFSGYTF TGTGCCAGCAGCTCGATAGATGGCTTCAGCGGCTACACCTTC
TRBJ1-1 TRBV20-1 - 13 TRBD1 CSAGQGMNTEAFF TGCAGTGCGGGACAGGGGATGAACACTGAAGCTTTCTTT
TRBJ1-1 TRBV7-3 many 14 - CASSLGNGNTEAFF TGTGCCAGCAGCTTAGGCAATGGGAACACTGAAGCTTTCTTT